A single sample is the source of the 5 T cell receptor beta chains below, sequenced in a study of beta chain features in type 1 diabetes. Investigators reverse transcribed all isolated RNA, so they sequenced expressed TCRB transcripts. Sequenced by immunoSEQ multiplex PCR; TCRdb stores in-frame clones only, minus some. The repertoire has around 430,000 clones, around 28% of them found once; the top ten carry more than 0.055%. The source material was naive CD4+ T cells from blood. The origin of the receptors is a man younger than 30 in good health.

This clone was detected a few times. This rearrangement joins TRBV7-2 to TRBJ1-4; TRBD1 aligns across 8 bases. The CDR3 contains 14 residues. Germline CDR1 and CDR2: SGHTA and FQGNSA. V was pared by 4 bases and J by 7 bases, with 5 bases of the junction left unmatched. CDR3 loop: CASSSWTGSEKLFF. CDR3 nucleotides: TGTGCCAGCAGCTCCTGGACAGGGAGTGAAAAACTGTTTTTT.

A remark on this clone: The sample contains more than one DNA sequence encoding this CDR3. The J gene is TRBJ2-3, the V gene TRBV10-3; D remains unclear. The V gene's germline CDR1 is ENHRY and CDR2 SYGVKD. This CDR3 is 12 amino acids long. Trimming stripped 10 bases from V and 1 base from J, with 9 bases between. The CDR3 DNA follows: TGTGCCACCGGTGGAGGCACAGATACGCAGTATTTT. Protein product: CATGGGTDTQYF.

The V gene is TRBV5-1, the J gene TRBJ2-5; possible D gene TRBD1, 6 bases. This CDR3 region has 15 residues. Germline V gene sequence: CDR1 SGHRS, CDR2 YFSETQ. Between the trimmed V and J ends, which lost 1 base and 3 bases, there was a span of 13 bases. CDR3 amino acids: CASSLSLNREETQYF. The CDR3 DNA sequence: TGCGCCAGCAGCTTGTCCTTGAACAGGGAAGAGACCCAGTACTTC.

This clone has only a few counts. V gene TRBV29-1 combines with J gene TRBJ1-3; D remains ambiguous. The CDR3 runs 13 residues. Per germline, CDR1 SQVTM and CDR2 ANQGSEA. V lost 4 bases to trimming and J lost 1 base, with 8 bases between them. This chain's CDR3 is CSVAKLSGNTIYF. The CDR3 bases are TGCAGCGTTGCTAAGCTTTCTGGAAACACCATATATTTT.

Comment on this clone: The identical CDR3 is also encoded by other nucleotide sequences in the sample. The chain carries TRBV30 and TRBJ1-1; D might be TRBD1 (6 bases). The CDR3 has 13 residues. Trimming pared 2 bases from V and 0 bases from J, leaving 7 bases between. The germline V gene encodes CDR1 GTSNPN and CDR2 SVGIG (reference sequence). CDR3 DNA sequence: TGTGCCTGGAGTCAGGGGTTGAACACTGAAGCTTTCTTT. Residues: CAWSQGLNTEAFF. Using reference TRBV30 and TRBJ1-1 for the parts outside the CDR3, the full variable domain is SQTIHQWPATLVQPVGSPLSLECTVEGTSNPNLYWYRQAAGRGLQLLFYSVGIGQISSEVPQNLSASRPQDRQFILSSKKLLLSDSGFYLCAWSQGLNTEAFFGQGTRLTVV.